The clone carrying this T cell receptor (beta chain) was picked up a small number of times. J gave up 4 bases and V 4 bases, and 18 bases lay outside the gene matches. This CDR3 is built from 19 residues. From germline, CDR1 is LGHNT and CDR2 FRNRAP. This specimen belongs to a study of T cell responses to AZD1222 COVID-19 vaccine. Measured with immunoSEQ multiplex PCR; TCRdb has only the in-frame clones, and not every one. This sample has roughly 140,000 clones, with about 90% found just once. This specimen consisted of peripheral blood, obtained 28 days after the second AZD1222 dose. The receptor comes from an adult who received the AZD1222 COVID-19 vaccine. This sequence joins TRBV12-5 and TRBJ1-3; 8 bases agree with TRBD1. The CDR3 bases are TGTGCTAGTGGTTCGCAGGACAGGGCGGTTTCAGGTATCGGAAACACCATATATTTT. Residues: CASGSQDRAVSGIGNTIYF.